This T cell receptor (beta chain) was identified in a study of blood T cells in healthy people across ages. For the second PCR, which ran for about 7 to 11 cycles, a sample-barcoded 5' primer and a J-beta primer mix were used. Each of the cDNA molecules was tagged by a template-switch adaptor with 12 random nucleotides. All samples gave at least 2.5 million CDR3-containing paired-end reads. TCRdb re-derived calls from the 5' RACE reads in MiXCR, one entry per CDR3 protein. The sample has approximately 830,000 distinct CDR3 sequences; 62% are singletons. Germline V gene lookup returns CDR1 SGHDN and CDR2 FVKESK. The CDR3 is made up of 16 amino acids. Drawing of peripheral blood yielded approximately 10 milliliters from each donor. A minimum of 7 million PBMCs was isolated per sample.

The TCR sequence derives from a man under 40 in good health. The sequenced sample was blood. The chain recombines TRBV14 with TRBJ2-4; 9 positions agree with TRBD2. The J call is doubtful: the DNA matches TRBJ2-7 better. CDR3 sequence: CASSQDIRTSDYEQYF. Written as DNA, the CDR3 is TGTGCCAGCAGCCAAGATATAAGGACTAGCGACTACGAGCAGTACTTC.